The 23 T cell receptor beta chains below were found in one sample sequenced in a study of Graves' ophthalmopathy and Graves' hyperthyroidism. From RNA, the CDR3 regions of TCR beta chains were amplified and sequenced. HTBI primers were used in a first-round RT-PCR, which preceded a second-round multiplex PCR. Each CDR3 protein is one row after TCRdb ran MiXCR on the multiplex PCR reads. The sample gives some 370,000 distinct CDR3 sequences, approximately 18% of which show up once; 2.4% is in the top ten. Sequenced: peripheral blood. The receptors were gathered from an adult woman with stable Graves' hyperthyroidism.

This clonotype was counted many times. The chain links TRBV12-5 to TRBJ2-5; D remains ambiguous. CDR3 length: 14 amino acids. The V gene's germline CDR1 is LGHNT and CDR2 FRNRAP. V was pared by 7 bases and J by 1 base, with 13 bases between. The CDR3, as DNA: TGTGCTAGTGCTGAGTCACAACTCCAAGAGACCCAGTACTTC. Residues: CASAESQLQETQYF.

This clonotype was observed at least ten times. The chain recombines TRBV30 with TRBJ2-7; 7 nucleotides agree with TRBD1. Germline V gene data show CDR1 as GTSNPN and CDR2 as SVGIG (reference sequence). CDR3 length: 13 amino acids. The J segment lost 2 bases and the V segment lost 2 bases, leaving 3 bases of the junction unmatched. In DNA form, the CDR3 reads TGTGCCTGGAGTACAGGGGACGCCTACGAGCAGTACTTC. Translation: CAWSTGDAYEQYF. The full variable domain, rest sourced from reference TRBV30 and TRBJ2-7, is SQTIHQWPATLVQPVGSPLSLECTVEGTSNPNLYWYRQAAGRGLQLLFYSVGIGQISSEVPQNLSASRPQDRQFILSSKKLLLSDSGFYLCAWSTGDAYEQYFGPGTRLTVT.

This clonotype was recorded a few times. A read error is possible here, since a much larger clone lies one base away. The gene calls are TRBV12-5 and TRBJ2-5; D gene ambiguous. The V gene's germline CDR1 is LGHNT and CDR2 FRNRAP. The CDR3 is 15 residues long. The CDR3 region is CASGSSLTLGETKYF. The CDR3, as DNA: TGTGCTAGTGGTTCAAGTCTCACGCTCGGAGAGACCAAGTACTTC.

To note about this clonotype: Without the conserved terminal phenylalanine or tryptophan, this CDR3 likely stems from a read error. The gene calls are TRBV30 and TRBJ1-2, with a weak D call TRBD1 (5 bases). Trimming took 8 bases from V and 4 from J, leaving 14 bases between them. This CDR3 comprises 12 residues. Germline V CDR1 and CDR2: GTSNPN, SVGIG (reference sequence). The CDR3 loop reads CAGEGNGYGYTL. The CDR3 nucleotides are TGTGCCGGAGAGGGGAACGGCTATGGCTACACCCTC.

This clonotype was detected ten times or more. DNA for the CDR3: TGTGCCAGCAGCGGACTAGCAAGACAAGAGACCCAGTACTTC. This translates into CASSGLARQETQYF. J is TRBJ2-5 and V is TRBV11-2; 8 bases match TRBD2. The junction had 4 bases not matched to a gene; V was cut back by 5 bases and J by 2 bases. CDR3 size: 14 residues. Germline CDR1 SGHAT, CDR2 FQNNGV.

V usage is TRBV7-2 and J usage is TRBJ1-1; D call uncertain. CDR1 and CDR2 (germline): SGHTA, FQGNSA. V lost 0 bases and J 0 bases, leaving 5 bases between the germline ends. This CDR3 has 14 amino acids. The CDR3 nucleotides read TGTGCCAGCAGCTTAGCGGATTTGAACACTGAAGCTTTCTTT. Translated: CASSLADLNTEAFF.

This clonotype was observed many times. The J gene is TRBJ1-1, the V gene TRBV19; D perhaps matches TRBD1 (5 bases). This CDR3 comprises 14 residues. The V gene's germline CDR1 is LNHDA and CDR2 SQIVND (reference sequence). The V and J ends lost 5 bases and 1 base respectively, with 11 bases between them. The CDR3 reads CASSVNQGNTEAFF. CDR3 coding DNA: TGTGCCAGTAGTGTAAATCAGGGGAACACTGAAGCTTTCTTT.

This clonotype has at least ten counts. V and J are TRBV29-1 and TRBJ2-7; TRBD1 might be the D (6 bases). Trimming removed 6 bases at V and 5 bases at J, with 14 bases between. There are 12 residues in the CDR3. The germline CDR1 and CDR2 sequences are SQVTM and ANQGSEA. CDR3 coding DNA: TGCAGCGTAGCCGGGACAAAAAACGAGCAGTACTTC. It yields the protein CSVAGTKNEQYF.

This clonotype was seen repeatedly, ten times or more. V gene TRBV7-9 combines with J gene TRBJ2-2; possibly TRBD1 or TRBD2 for D (5 bases each). Trimming took 5 bases from V and 5 from J, leaving 15 bases between them. The V gene's germline CDR1 is SEHNR and CDR2 FQNEAQ (reference sequence). The CDR3 totals 15 residues. CDR3 coding DNA: TGTGCCAGCAGCCGGGACCTCTGGGGTACCGGGGAGCTGTTTTTT. The encoded protein is CASSRDLWGTGELFF.

At least ten counts were recorded for this clonotype. This sequence joins TRBV19 and TRBJ1-5, with D unresolved. The germline V gene has CDR1 LNHDA and CDR2 SQIVND (reference sequence). The CDR3 contains 16 residues. Trimming pared 5 bases from V and 0 bases from J, leaving 14 bases between. The CDR3, as DNA: TGTGCCAGTAGTGAATTTGGACGGTATAGCAATCAGCCCCAGCATTTT. As protein: CASSEFGRYSNQPQHF.

There are a few counts of this clonotype. The CDR3 here is CASSPLQGDTQYF. CDR3 DNA sequence: TGTGCCAGCTCACCTCTACAGGGCGATACGCAGTATTTT. The rearrangement uses TRBV18 and TRBJ2-3, with TRBD1 as a possible D gene (6 bases). The CDR3 runs 13 residues. V lost 3 bases and J 6 bases, leaving 10 bases between the germline ends. CDR1 and CDR2 from the germline V gene are KGHSH and LQKENI.

This clonotype was detected many times. The chain uses TRBV7-8 and TRBJ2-7; 7 nucleotides match TRBD1. Germline V gene sequence: CDR1 SGHVS, CDR2 FQNEAQ. This CDR3 region has 14 residues. After removal of 5 bases from V and 6 bases from J, the junction contained 10 bases not matched to a gene. The CDR3 nucleotides read TGTGCCAGCAGCGCCCGGACAGGTCGGCTCGAGCAGTACTTC. Amino acid sequence: CASSARTGRLEQYF.

This clonotype was counted many times. The rearrangement uses TRBV7-8 and TRBJ2-7; TRBD2 aligns across 8 bases. V was pared by 3 bases and J by 7 bases, with 11 bases of the junction left unmatched. Germline V gives CDR1 SGHVS, CDR2 FQNEAQ. The CDR3 covers 15 residues. The CDR3 bases are TGTGCCAGCAGCTTGGTCGGGGGGGCCATAGGGGAGCAGTACTTC. This translates into CASSLVGGAIGEQYF. Based on the CDR3 plus reference TRBV7-8 and TRBJ2-7, the full variable domain is GAGVSQSPRYKVAKRGQDVALRCDPISGHVSLFWYQQALGQGPEFLTYFQNEAQLDKSGLPSDRFFAERPEGSVSTLKIQRTQQEDSAVYLCASSLVGGAIGEQYFGPGTRLTVT.

This clonotype was seen ten or more times. This chain connects TRBV7-2 to TRBJ2-2; D is perhaps TRBD2 (5 bases). Germline lookup yields CDR1 SGHTA and CDR2 FQGNSA. V was trimmed by 2 bases and J by 0 bases, leaving 10 bases between them. The CDR3 runs to 16 residues. Here the CDR3 DNA reads TGTGCCAGCAGCTTAAGGGCGGGCACGAACACCGGGGAGCTGTTTTTT. Protein product: CASSLRAGTNTGELFF.

This clonotype was counted many times. The genes are TRBV3-1 and TRBJ1-2; D call uncertain. Germline values: CDR1 LGHDT, CDR2 YNNKEL (reference sequence). Deletions cut 4 bases from V and 7 bases from J, with 13 bases between. The CDR3 length is 13 residues. The CDR3 DNA follows: TGTGCCAGCAGCCCACCGACATTACGTGGCTACACCTTC. Translation gives CASSPPTLRGYTF.

This clonotype was recorded at least ten times. J is TRBJ2-7 and V is TRBV19; 11 nucleotides line up with TRBD2. V shed 3 bases and J 2 bases; nucleotides not matched to a gene: 3. Germline lookup yields CDR1 LNHDA and CDR2 SQIVND (reference sequence). The CDR3 consists of 15 residues. The CDR3 protein is CASSMSSGRPYEQYF. The CDR3 coding sequence is TGTGCCAGTAGTATGTCTAGCGGGAGGCCCTACGAGCAGTACTTC.

This sequence joins TRBV19 and TRBJ1-5; 10 bases match TRBD1. The V and J ends lost 4 bases and 2 bases, in that order; junction bases with no gene match: 5. The CDR3 covers 16 residues. Germline-derived CDR1 and CDR2 are LNHDA and SQIVND (reference sequence). CDR3 DNA: TGTGCCAGTAGTACCTTAGGACAGGGGGGCAATCAGCCCCAGCATTTT. Protein product: CASSTLGQGGNQPQHF.

This clonotype was seen repeatedly, ten times or more. This chain joins TRBV29-1 and TRBJ2-7; D possibly corresponds to TRBD1 (6 bases). This CDR3 contains 13 residues. With 7 bases removed from V and 2 bases from J, the gap between germline ends came to 15 bases. The germline CDR1 and CDR2 sequences are SQVTM and ANQGSEA. The CDR3, as DNA: TGCAGCGCGGGCGCCGGGACACCCTACGAGCAGTACTTC. This sequence encodes CSAGAGTPYEQYF.

The V call is TRBV7-9, the J call TRBJ2-4; TRBD1 might be the D (5 bases). The ends were cut back, 4 bases at V and 0 bases at J, with 16 bases in the middle. The CDR3 has 17 residues. Per the germline V gene, CDR1 is SEHNR and CDR2 is FQNEAQ (reference sequence). The CDR3 DNA reads as TGTGCCAGCAGCTCTACCGACAGCCATATAGCCAAAAACATTCAGTACTTC. It encodes CASSSTDSHIAKNIQYF.

This clonotype was picked up many times. The V call is TRBV20-1, the J call TRBJ2-7; TRBD2 matches 7 bases. Unmatched junction bases numbered 11, after V lost 6 bases and J lost 0 bases. The length of the CDR3 is 15 residues. The V gene's germline CDR1 is DFQATT and CDR2 SNEGSKA (reference sequence). CDR3 amino acids: CSAFQTSRSSYEQYF. The CDR3 bases are TGCAGTGCGTTTCAGACTAGCCGAAGCTCCTACGAGCAGTACTTC.

This clonotype was found many times. The gene calls are TRBV28 and TRBJ1-2; unclear D gene. The CDR3 loop spans 12 amino acids. Trimming took 4 bases from V and 11 from J, leaving 14 bases between them. The germline CDR1 and CDR2 sequences are MDHEN and SYDVKM. The CDR3 nucleotides read TGTGCCAGCAGTTCGGGATTCACGAATTACACCTTC. It specifies CASSSGFTNYTF.

This clonotype came up many times. The chain has TRBV5-1 and TRBJ2-7; D uncertain. CDR1 SGHRS and CDR2 YFSETQ come from the germline V gene. The CDR3 runs 17 residues. Trimming removed 2 bases from V and 2 bases from J, with 20 bases in between. The CDR3 DNA follows: TGCGCCAGCAGCTTCTTCCCCCTCGGATTAGAAACCTACGAGCAGTACTTC. It codes for CASSFFPLGLETYEQYF.

This clonotype has ten or more counts. The gene calls are TRBV15 and TRBJ2-7, with 10 nucleotides matching TRBD1. With V trimmed by 1 base and J by 1 base, 1 base remained unmatched. CDR1 is LNHNV and CDR2 is YYDKDF in the germline V gene (reference sequence). CDR3 length: 15 amino acids. The CDR3 nucleotides are TGTGCCACCAGCAGAGGGACAGGGGGATCCTACGAGCAGTACTTC. Its translation is CATSRGTGGSYEQYF.